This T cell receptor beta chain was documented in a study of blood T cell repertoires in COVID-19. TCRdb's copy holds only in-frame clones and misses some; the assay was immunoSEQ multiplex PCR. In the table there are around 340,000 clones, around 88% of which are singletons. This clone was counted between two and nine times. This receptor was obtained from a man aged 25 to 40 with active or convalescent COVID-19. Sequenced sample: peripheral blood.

CDR3 region: CASSQDHVGYTF. The CDR3 bases are TGTGCCAGCAGCCAAGATCATGTTGGCTACACCTTC. The chain recombines TRBV3-1 (or the pseudogene TRBV3-2) with TRBJ1-2; D gene ambiguous. Per germline, CDR1 LGHDT and CDR2 YNNKEL (reference sequence). V gave up 0 bases and J gave up 7 bases, with 6 bases separating them. CDR3 length equals 12 residues.